The T cell receptor (beta chain) under discussion was sequenced for a study of response to subunit inactivated influenza vaccine listed by TCRdb under 2018. With regard to the full study: To follow how T cells responded to a trivalent subunit inactivated influenza vaccine, the researchers relied on deep quantitative profiling of the T cell receptor repertoire. Overall study results and their limits: The authors proposed that each seasonal influenza vaccination may bring in only a limited number of new T cells.

This clonotype came up a few times. Its antigen target is currently unknown. Base qualities are missing; no much larger clone stands one base away. Measured from the cysteine to the phenylalanine, the CDR3 is 13 residues long. The DNA shown is the 39-base CDR3, in frame from base 1. Trimming takes 2 bases off V and 5 bases off J; junction bases not matched to a gene: 3. The germline V gene yields SGHRS for CDR1 and YFSETQ for CDR2. Libraries were made using RT-PCR. Instrument on record: Illumina HiSeq 2500. TCRdb trimmed public reads at Q25 via fastp, called clones via MiXCR and kept in-frame beta chains. Rows are combined by CDR3 protein, so each entry shows the most common genes and DNA. This sample has 500,000 to 700,000 distinct CDR3 sequences in its table, and approximately 22% of those were observed once. About 3% of the sample is in the top ten clones. This same sample was also taken into another study, of T cells expressing NK-cell markers. As the second publication notes: The TCR beta cDNA libraries were made using 5'RACE template switching, a step that added both a universal primer site and unique molecular identifiers. In sorted CD3+CD56+NKG2C+, CD3+CD56+NKG2C- and CD3+CD56-NKG2C+ T-cell subsets from eight or nine donors, TCR beta-chain repertoires were profiled. Among the eight sequenced donors, seven were HCMV-seropositive and one was HCMV-seronegative. In several experiments an anti-gammadeltaTCR antibody was added to restrict sorting to alphabetaTCR-expressing T cells. In 5 to 7 donors, the dominant CD3+CD56+NKG2C+ clonotypes were found to rank among the top 10 CD8+ clonotypes and to make up roughly 1.0-7.5% of CD8+ T cells. Those dominant clonotypes were again the most abundant among CD3+CD56-NKG2C+ cells in a few donors, at about 28.3-65%. It remained unclear whether the expanded NKG2C-expressing T cell clones were specific for HCMV antigens. The eight sequenced donors were randomly selected healthy volunteers, three men and five women. HCMV serostatus was determined by detecting HCMV-specific IgG in serum with a commercial ELISA kit. Peripheral blood mononuclear cells were isolated from blood by Ficoll density gradient centrifugation. Using Miltenyi isolation kits, CD4+ and CD8+ T cells were isolated from PBMC through magnetic immunoseparation. Synthesis of cDNA was primed from the TCR beta constant segment and was followed by two consecutive PCR amplification steps. Sequencing of the libraries produced 2 x 150 bp reads on Illumina HiSeq 2000/2500, MiSeq or NextSeq. MIGEC was used to demultiplex reads and group reads by UMI, and MiTCR was used to assemble and quantify clonotypes. To remove erroneous sequences, TCR cDNA sequences were retained only when supported by two or more reads. The tcR package was used for downstream repertoire analysis, and clonotypes were matched between fractions using CDR3 nucleotide sequence together with V segment. VDJmatch was used to annotate antigen specificity against VDJdb, with one amino acid substitution in CDR3 allowed.

This TCR was recovered from a man aged 50 or older who received an inactivated influenza vaccine. Donor details come from another sample of the same person, matched by shared clones. The chain is assembled from TRBV5-1 and TRBJ1-1, and 7 junction bases match TRBD1. The sequenced sample was CD4+ T cells sorted from PBMCs, obtained about 11 days after vaccination. The bases read TGCGCCAGCAGCTTCACAGGGGAAACTGAAGCTTTCTTT. This codes for CASSFTGETEAFF. Joined to the reference TRBV5-1 and TRBJ1-1 proteins, this CDR3 gives the full variable domain: KAGVTQTPRYLIKTRGQQVTLSCSPISGHRSVSWYQQTPGQGLQFLFEYFSETQRNKGNFPGRFSGRQFSNSRSEMNVSTLELGDSALYLCASSFTGETEAFFGQGTRLTVV.